Reported below is one TCR beta chain. Its antigen remains unknown. The PCR employed 60 Vbeta primers together with 13 Jbeta primers. The protocol was immunoSEQ multiplex PCR, while the TCRdb copy is restricted to in-frame clones and leaves out a portion. Of 95,000 to 150,000 clones detected, 15% appear once; the ten largest clones hold 1.5% to 2%. The CDR3 sequence is 13 residues long. V shed 6 bases, J shed 2 bases, and the junction held 5 bases outside the gene matches. Germline V lookup: CDR1 SQVTM, CDR2 ANQGSEA. This entry comes from a study of cytomegalovirus exposure and HLA in healthy donors. Study results and limitations: Reportedly, diagnosis of cytomegalovirus status by the classifier showed high specificity and sensitivity.

Every donor was a healthy person donating bone marrow. The sample was PBMCs. J is TRBJ1-2 and V is TRBV29-1, with TRBD1 matching 8 bases. This sequence originates from a woman younger than 35 in good health and CMV-seronegative. The CDR3 protein is CSVDGQGNYGYTF. The CDR3 coding sequence is TGCAGCGTCGATGGACAGGGCAACTATGGCTACACCTTC.